This T cell receptor (beta chain) is from a study of blood T cells in healthy people across ages. For this clonotype: Its antigen is currently unknown.

A second 7 to 11 cycle PCR used barcoded and J-beta primers. Each CDR3 protein is one row after TCRdb ran MiXCR on the 5' RACE reads. The sample has some 750,000 distinct CDR3 sequences, 22% seen once; the top ten hold roughly 22%. RNA extraction gave at least 5.5 micrograms of total RNA per sample. Overall study results and limits: PBMCs left unsorted prevented a conclusive naive versus antigen-experienced comparison. Naive T cell percentage showed a strong correlation with the diversity of TCR beta.

Input material: blood. This clonotype was sampled from a man aged 70 or older in good health.

The CDR3 DNA reads as TGTGCCAGCAGCGACCTCAGACCAACAGGGCTGAATACGCAGTATTTT. It yields the protein CASSDLRPTGLNTQYF. The rearrangement joins TRBV6-1 to TRBJ2-3, with D maybe TRBD1 (6 bases). This CDR3 contains 16 residues. V lost 6 bases and J lost 7, with 23 bases in between. The V gene's germline CDR1 is MNHNS and CDR2 SASEGT.